These 4 T cell receptor beta chains were all obtained from the same sample, sequenced in a study of shared clonotypes between healthy human individuals. Assay: immunoSEQ multiplex PCR; the TCRdb copy retains only in-frame clones and omits some. Counted here are about 520,000 clones, around 80% occurring once; the ten biggest clones make up 9.5% to 15%. Sequenced material: PBMCs. The receptor set was obtained from a woman in her thirties or forties in good health. Some clones in this sample may be carry-over from other donors' samples.

The chain recombines TRBV2 with TRBJ2-7; D tentatively fits TRBD1 or TRBD2 (7 bases each). V lost 6 bases to trimming and J lost 7 bases, with 28 bases between them. The CDR3 consists of 17 residues. Germline CDR1 SNHLY, CDR2 FYNNEI. In DNA, the CDR3 is TGTGCCAGCAGCCCCTACCTCGGGTCAGGGGGTAGCGGGGAGCAGTACTTC. Translation: CASSPYLGSGGSGEQYF.

The chain couples TRBV7-8 to TRBJ2-5; no clear D. V shed 1 base and J shed 0 bases, with 3 bases lying between them. CDR1 is SGHVS, CDR2 FQNEAQ, per germline. This CDR3 spans 13 amino acids. DNA for the CDR3: TGTGCCAGCAGCTTAGTTCACCAAGAGACCCAGTACTTC. Its translation is CASSLVHQETQYF.

This clone was seen a few times. V gene TRBV29-1 combines with J gene TRBJ2-7; the match to TRBD2 covers 10 bases. The V gene end was trimmed by 4 bases and the J gene end by 7 bases; junction bases not matched to a gene: 10. This CDR3 is 14 amino acids long. Germline assignment: CDR1 SQVTM and CDR2 ANQGSEA. CDR3 sequence: CSVVPASGSHEQYF. The CDR3 DNA follows: TGCAGCGTTGTCCCGGCTAGCGGGAGTCATGAGCAGTACTTC.

CDR3 coding DNA: TGTGCCAGCAGCTTGGGACTAGTAAGCTACAATGAGCAGTTCTTC. The encoded protein is CASSLGLVSYNEQFF. The V and J genes are TRBV5-4 and TRBJ2-1; TRBD2 might be the D (6 bases). The ends were cut back, 0 bases at V and 3 bases at J, with 10 bases in the middle. The CDR3 is 15 amino acids. Germline CDR1 and CDR2: SGHNT and YYREEE (reference sequence).